This paragraph reports one TCR beta chain. This clonotype has a count of ten or more. What antigen it recognizes has not been identified. The record has no base qualities; no much larger clone is one base away. The V and J ends are trimmed by 1 base and 5 bases, leaving 17 bases between them. The CDR3 runs 17 amino acids, cysteine and phenylalanine included. The sequence is cut down to CDR3 DNA, 51 bases in frame from base 1. Based on the germline V gene, the CDR1 and CDR2 sequences are LGHNA and YNFKEQ. The data derive from a study of T-cell reconstitution after alpha-beta-depleted transplantation in children (dated by TCRdb to about 2016). Broadly, across the study: The study quantitatively tracked T-cell immune reconstitution after TCRalphabeta/CD19-depleted allogeneic hematopoietic cell transplantation in children using TCR repertoire profiling.

Receptor amplification or capture employed PCR. Instrument used: Illumina HiSeq 2500. TCR library preparation used molecular barcoding, with unique molecular identifiers applied to normalize quantification of the TCRbeta repertoire. TCRdb reprocessing: public reads trimmed at Q25 with fastp, clones called with MiXCR, in-frame beta chains kept. Each entry merges the rows of one CDR3 protein and shows their most common DNA and genes. The sample data list roughly 280,000 distinct CDR3 sequences, and 11% of these were observed just once. Jointly, the top ten make up about 20% of the sample. Overall study outcomes, separate from this receptor: About two months after transplant, the apparently early recovery of alphabetaT-cell counts reportedly depended on just several hundred clones that had expanded rapidly and came from non-depleted graft cells. The frequencies of hyperexpanded clones fell over the following months, and after one year, T-cell counts and TCRbeta diversity were mostly attributed to newly produced T cells. In some patients, high TCRbeta diversity at day 60 was attributed to recipient T cells and intrathymic progenitors that had survived conditioning.

The treatment or condition label on this specimen signifies: allogeneic hematopoietic cell transplantation with graft depleted of TCRalphabeta T cells and CD19 B cells. The children who served as transplant recipients had been given grafts of TCRalphabeta/CD19-depleted allogeneic hematopoietic cells. This sequence was found in a male patient between 2 and 15 years old who had a stem cell transplant for chronic granulomatous disease, so the T cells may come from the graft donor. The specimen comprised peripheral blood, sampled 180 days after TCRalphabeta/CD19-depleted stem cell transplant. Rearrangement joined TRBV4-2 to TRBJ2-2, with an unclear D gene assignment. The CDR3 in this case is CASSQGSVVWETGELFF. The base sequence is TGTGCCAGCAGCCAAGGCAGCGTGGTTTGGGAAACCGGGGAGCTGTTTTTT.